The rows below give T cell receptor beta chains drawn from one sample of a study of cytomegalovirus exposure and HLA in healthy donors. Assay: immunoSEQ multiplex PCR; the TCRdb copy retains only in-frame clones and omits some. The table has 150,000 to 200,000 clones, 75% seen once. The specimen was PBMCs. These receptors all stem from a female donor in good health and CMV-seronegative. Both conserved end residues are part of each CDR3. Fields, in order: clone size, J gene, D gene, V gene, CDR3 DNA, CDR3 protein. D genes are given only for firm matches. Where a row states a size, it is once, few, many or the class of an expanded clone; other rows omit it.

NA	TRBJ2-1	TRBD2	TRBV30	TGTGCCTGGAGTGTAAAAGAGGGCGGGAGGGCCGTCCATGAGCAGTTCTTC	CAWSVKEGGRAVHEQFF
NA	TRBJ1-6	TRBD1	TRBV5-6	TGTGCCAGCAGCGGGGGCCAAACAGGGGCGATGAATAATTCACCCCTCCACTTT	CASSGGQTGAMNNSPLHF
NA	TRBJ2-3	TRBD1	TRBV6-1	TGTGCCAGCAGTGGGAGGACAGGGTCCACAGATACGCAGTATTTT	CASSGRTGSTDTQYF
NA	TRBJ1-4	NA	TRBV18	TGTGCCAGCTCACCAAGCATCGAAAAACTGTTTTTT	CASSPSIEKLFF
NA	TRBJ2-7	TRBD1	TRBV5-1	TGCGCCAGCAGCTTAAGCCCCGGGACAGGCTACGAGCAGTACTTC	CASSLSPGTGYEQYF
NA	TRBJ2-1	NA	TRBV19	TGTGCCAGTAGTGTCCTCCGGGGGGCCAACACCAATGAGCAGTTCTTC	CASSVLRGANTNEQFF
NA	TRBJ2-1	TRBD2	TRBV7-2	TGTGCCAGCAGCTTAGCCCTTTTAGGGACTAGCGGGAGGGGTGAGCAGTTCTTC	CASSLALLGTSGRGEQFF
once	TRBJ2-5	NA	TRBV6-1	TGTGCCAGCAGTGAATCCCGAGAGACCCAGTACTTC	CASSESRETQYF
NA	TRBJ2-3	TRBD2	TRBV4-3	TGCGCCAGCAGCACCGGACTAGCACAAAGCACAGATACGCAGTATTTT	CASSTGLAQSTDTQYF
NA	TRBJ2-7	TRBD1	TRBV4-3	TGCGCCAGCAGCCAAGCAACAGGGGGCTACGAGCAGTACTTC	CASSQATGGYEQYF
NA	TRBJ2-2	TRBD1	TRBV7-6	TGTGCCAGCAGCGGGACAGGGGGAACCGGGGAGCTGTTTTTT	CASSGTGGTGELFF
NA	TRBJ1-5	NA	TRBV7-2	TGTGCCAGCAGCTTAACGGGAAGGGCCCTTAATCAGCCCCAGCATTTT	CASSLTGRALNQPQHF
few	TRBJ2-5	TRBD1	TRBV11-2	TGTGCCAGCAGCTCACTCAGGGGGCAAGAGACCCAGTACTTC	CASSSLRGQETQYF
once	TRBJ1-4	NA	TRBV27	TGTGCCAGCAGTTTAAGGGGGTTCGAGGCCGGTGAAAAACTGTTTTTT	CASSLRGFEAGEKLFF
few	TRBJ2-3	NA	TRBV14	TGTGCCAGCAGCCATTCGGTGCCGCAGTATTTT	CASSHSVPQYF
NA	TRBJ1-4	TRBD1	TRBV6-1	TGTGCCAGCAGTGAAGCCCTCGGACAGGTTGAAAAACTGTTTTTT	CASSEALGQVEKLFF
NA	TRBJ1-5	NA	TRBV6-5	TGTGCCAGCAGTACAGGGTCACTTAGCAATCAGCCCCAGCATTTT	CASSTGSLSNQPQHF
NA	TRBJ2-3	NA	TRBV7-7	TGTGCTAGCAGCCCCGGACAGAGCACAGATACGCAGTATTTT	CASSPGQSTDTQYF
NA	TRBJ2-3	TRBD1	TRBV7-9	TGTGCCAGCAGCCCAGGGGGAGATACGCAGTATTTT	CASSPGGDTQYF
NA	TRBJ2-1	TRBD2	TRBV9	TGTGCCAGCAGTGCCGCTGGAGGCGGGAGGGCAGATGAGCAGTTCTTC	CASSAAGGGRADEQFF
NA	TRBJ2-7	TRBD1	TRBV5-6	TGTGCCAGCAGCCCACCCGCCAGGGGGCGAGCCTACGAGCAGTACTTC	CASSPPARGRAYEQYF
NA	TRBJ2-7	NA	TRBV5-5	TGTGCCAGCAGCCCCTCCTCGGGTGGTGTCTCCCTGTACGAGCAGTACTTC	CASSPSSGGVSLYEQYF
NA	TRBJ1-2	NA	TRBV2	TGTGCCAGCAGTGGGGGCGGCTACACCTTC	CASSGGGYTF
NA	TRBJ1-1	NA	TRBV30	TGTGCCTGGACAGGGGCTAACACTGAAGCTTTCTTT	CAWTGANTEAFF
NA	TRBJ2-1	NA	TRBV19	TGTGCCAGTAGTTCCCCGGCAGGGCGTTTAAATGAGCAGTTCTTC	CASSSPAGRLNEQFF
few	TRBJ1-5	NA	TRBV21-1	TGTGCCAGCAGGAACCGGGACAGGGTTCGCAATCAGCCCCAGCATTTT	CASRNRDRVRNQPQHF
NA	TRBJ2-2	NA	TRBV4-3	TGCGCCAGCAGCCAAGTGGTGGGGCGGCTCACCGGGGAGCTGTTTTTT	CASSQVVGRLTGELFF
once	TRBJ1-5	NA	TRBV7-2	TGTGCCAGCAGCCCTTCGGGGTATACCGAGGGCCAGCCCCAGCATTTT	CASSPSGYTEGQPQHF
NA	TRBJ1-2	NA	TRBV19	TGTGCCAGTAGTATCGACTGGACAGATAACTATGGCTACACCTTC	CASSIDWTDNYGYTF
NA	TRBJ2-7	NA	TRBV6-5	TGTGCCAGCAGTCCAAGGGACTCCTTGGAGCAGTACTTC	CASSPRDSLEQYF
NA	TRBJ1-5	NA	TRBV2	TGTGCCAGCAGGGAGGGGGGGGCAGGTCAGCCCCAGCATTTT	CASREGGAGQPQHF
once	TRBJ2-7	TRBD2	TRBV11-2	TGTGCCAGCAGCTTTCCCCTCTCGGGGGGCGAGCAGTACTTC	CASSFPLSGGEQYF
once	TRBJ2-3	NA	TRBV27	TGTGCCAGCAGTTCGCCCCGGGGTAGGAGCACAGATACGCAGTATTTT	CASSSPRGRSTDTQYF
NA	TRBJ2-2	TRBD2	TRBV7-2	TGTGCCAGCAGCTCGGGGGGGGCGCCCTTCACAGGGGAGCTGTTTTTT	CASSSGGAPFTGELFF
NA	TRBJ2-7	TRBD1	TRBV6-1	TGTGCCAGCAGTGTGGGGGGACAGGGGACCTACGAGCAGTACTTC	CASSVGGQGTYEQYF
NA	TRBJ2-1	NA	TRBV5-1	TGCGCCAGCAGCCGTAGCAGATACAATGAGCAGTTCTTC	CASSRSRYNEQFF
NA	TRBJ2-3	NA	TRBV5-5	TGTGCCAGCAGCTTCCTCGGGAGCACAGATACGCAGTATTTT	CASSFLGSTDTQYF
NA	TRBJ2-1	TRBD1	TRBV12-5	TGTGCTAGTGGGTCCGGACAGGGGTCCTACAATGAGCAGTTCTTC	CASGSGQGSYNEQFF
NA	TRBJ2-7	TRBD1	TRBV5-5	TGTGCCAGCAGGCAAACCGGGACAGGGGGTTGGGAGCAGTACTTC	CASRQTGTGGWEQYF
NA	TRBJ2-6	TRBD1	TRBV7-3	TGTGCCAGCAGCTTAGAGGGGGCCTCTGGGGCCAACGTCCTGACTTTC	CASSLEGASGANVLTF
NA	TRBJ2-5	NA	TRBV2	TGTGCCAGCAGTGACAGGGCGCAAGAGACCCAGTACTTC	CASSDRAQETQYF
NA	TRBJ1-2	NA	TRBV19	TGTGCCAGTAGCCCAGGCGGGACGGCGTGGGGCTACACCTTC	CASSPGGTAWGYTF
NA	TRBJ1-1	NA	TRBV6-1	TGTGCCAGCAGTGAAGGGCAGGGTATCATGAACACTGAAGCTTTCTTT	CASSEGQGIMNTEAFF
NA	TRBJ2-5	NA	TRBV4-1	TGCGCCAGCAGCCAAGGGATATCGCGGGATCGGGGGGAGACCCAGTACTTC	CASSQGISRDRGETQYF
NA	TRBJ2-1	TRBD1	TRBV6-5	TGTGCCAGCAGTTACTCCCCGGGACAGGTTGCTAATGAGCAGTTCTTC	CASSYSPGQVANEQFF
NA	TRBJ2-7	NA	TRBV21-1	TGTGCCAGCCGCTACCTTCCGGGACAGGGGACCTACGAGCAGTACTTC	CASRYLPGQGTYEQYF
NA	TRBJ2-2	TRBD1	TRBV13	TGTGCCAGCAGCACCCTCACGACAGGGGCGAACCTGAACACCGGGGAGCTGTTTTTT	CASSTLTTGANLNTGELFF
NA	TRBJ2-5	TRBD2	TRBV18	TGTGCCAGCTCACCACCCGGACTAGCGGAACAATCTCAGTACTTC	CASSPPGLAEQSQYF
few	TRBJ2-1	NA	TRBV28	TGTGCCAGCAGTTTATTAGGGACTCAAGGACGCGGTGAGCAGTTCTTC	CASSLLGTQGRGEQFF
NA	TRBJ2-7	NA	TRBV9	TGTGCCAGCAGCGTAGCCCTCTTTCCGGGACAAGGATACTACGAGCAGTACTTC	CASSVALFPGQGYYEQYF
NA	TRBJ2-3	TRBD2	TRBV15	TGTGCCACCAGCAGAGGACTAGCGGGATACACAGATACGCAGTATTTT	CATSRGLAGYTDTQYF
NA	TRBJ1-4	NA	TRBV2	TGTGCGAAAAGGGAGTCTAATGAAAAACTGTTTTTT	CAKRESNEKLFF
NA	TRBJ1-5	NA	TRBV5-1	TGCGCCAGCAGGCCAGGGCCGAGCAATCAGCCCCAGCATTTT	CASRPGPSNQPQHF
once	TRBJ2-3	NA	TRBV9	TGTGCCAGCAGCGTGCAACGGGGGATGGTGGCAGATACGCAGTATTTT	CASSVQRGMVADTQYF
NA	TRBJ2-1	TRBD2	TRBV6-1	TGTGCCAGCAGGGTACTAGCGGGAGTGGGGAATGAGCAGTTCTTC	CASRVLAGVGNEQFF
few	TRBJ2-5	TRBD2	TRBV7-2	TGTGCCAGCAGACCCACTAGCGGGGGGGCCGGGGAGACCCAGTACTTC	CASRPTSGGAGETQYF
NA	TRBJ2-1	NA	TRBV27	TGTGCCAGCAGTTTTAAATGGGGTGGGGGCGGGAGCTCCTACAATGAGCAGTTCTTC	CASSFKWGGGGSSYNEQFF
NA	TRBJ1-2	NA	TRBV18	TGTGCCAGCTCACCAGGAGGCGGGGGTGGCTATGGCTACACCTTC	CASSPGGGGGYGYTF
few	TRBJ1-3	NA	TRBV7-2	TGTGCCAGCAGCTTCCATTGGGAGGAAACCATATATTTT	CASSFHWEETIYF
NA	TRBJ1-5	NA	TRBV19	TGTGCCAGTAGTATAATGTTCTCGGATCAGCCCCAGCATTTT	CASSIMFSDQPQHF